A single TCR beta chain is shown here with its context. Just one base apart from a much larger clone, this may be a read error. The V gene lost 8 bases and the J gene lost 7 bases, with 20 bases spanning the gap. The CDR3 length is 15 residues. The germline V gene encodes CDR1 MDHEN and CDR2 SYDVKM. The sample is drawn from a study of prognosis after radiotherapy for stage I lung cancer. Whole-study context: All non-small cell lung cancer patients were considered medically inoperable. Progression was not significant in around 15 patients, whereas four developed distant metastases (median approximately 7 months) after radiotherapy.

Roughly 6.2 milliliters of peripheral blood were drawn at each of two time points. The TCR beta CDR3 region was amplified from genomic DNA, with two rounds of multiplex PCR being used for the amplification. Round-one PCR had primers specific to each TRBV and TRBJ gene. TCRdb redid the calling of the multiplex PCR reads with MiXCR, one entry per CDR3 protein. The sample records nearly 35,000 distinct CDR3 sequences, less than 40% being singletons. V gene TRBV28 combines with J gene TRBJ1-4, with D possibly matching TRBD1 (6 bases). The sample consisted of PBMCs, taken before or after stereotactic body radiation therapy (not recorded which). The receptor was isolated from a donor over 45 with non-small cell lung cancer. The chain's CDR3 is CASVLVGGEGEKLFF. CDR3 nucleotide sequence: TGTGCCAGCGTCCTCGTAGGGGGAGAGGGTGAAAAACTGTTTTTT.